In this sample, the clone carrying this T cell receptor (beta chain) turned up a few times. The CDR3 totals 15 residues. Germline assignment: CDR1 SGHNT and CDR2 YYREEE (reference sequence). V lost 3 bases to trimming and J lost 9 bases; unmatched junction nucleotides: 8. The data were obtained in a study of blood T cell repertoires in COVID-19. At the level of the study: The United States, Italy and Spain supplied acute and convalescent COVID-19 samples.

In the source study's methods: By means of reference gene primer amplification, nucleated cell counts were estimated. Profiling relied on immunoSEQ multiplex PCR, and the TCRdb table lists in-frame clones only, not all of them. That table is the source of V, J and clone size, and D and trimming were worked out from the DNA. The table includes about 250,000 clones, 70% to 90% detected once. Participants, about 18 to 100 years old, spanned around 25 US areas. V is TRBV5-4 and J is TRBJ1-6; TRBD1 aligns across 8 bases. Sequenced input: PBMCs or T cells enriched from blood (not recorded which). The sequence was obtained from a woman aged 45-59 years who had been exposed to COVID-19. The CDR3: CASSSQTGASSPLHF. The DNA of the CDR3 is TGTGCCAGCAGCTCCCAGACAGGGGCGAGTTCACCCCTCCACTTT.